This paragraph reports one T cell receptor (beta chain). The junction had 7 bases not matched to a gene; V was cut back by 5 bases and J by 8 bases. The CDR3 spans 15 residues. In germline, CDR1 is SGHTA, CDR2 FQGTGA. The record originates from a study of shared clonotypes between healthy human individuals. Method: immunoSEQ multiplex PCR; TCRdb's copy keeps in-frame clones and lacks some. The sample records over a million clones, 70% to 80% being singletons. V gene TRBV7-3 combines with J gene TRBJ2-1; 12 nucleotides match TRBD2. The clonotype was recovered from a man aged 18 to 30 in good health. Some clones in this sample may be carry-over from other donors' samples. Source material: memory CD4+ T cells from PBMCs. Subset indicated: CD45RA-negative fraction. The CDR3 region is CASSPGLAGRDEQFF. The DNA of the CDR3 is TGTGCCAGCAGCCCCGGACTAGCGGGAAGGGATGAGCAGTTCTTC.